This T cell receptor (beta chain) was found in a study of T cells in Graves' hyperthyroidism and ophthalmopathy. Clinical symptoms, serum thyroxine, TRAb, thyroid ultrasound and orbital computed tomography established diagnosis. Template material for amplifying TCR beta CDR3 regions consisted of RNA transcripts. Primed by the HTBI set, a first-round RT-PCR was run on the TCR CDR3. MiXCR, run by TCRdb on the multiplex PCR reads, gives a single entry per CDR3 protein. This table holds 410,000 or so distinct CDR3 sequences, around 15% found once. Germline CDR1 is SGHRS and CDR2 is YFSETQ. V was clipped by 0 bases and J by 5 bases, with 18 bases between them. The CDR3 is 16 amino acids.

V and J are TRBV5-1 and TRBJ2-7, with D tentatively TRBD1 or TRBD2 (5 bases each). This TCR was sampled from a man in his late teens or twenties with Graves' ophthalmopathy. Specimen: blood. This CDR3 reads CASSLARVGDPHEQYF. The CDR3 nucleotides read TGCGCCAGCAGCTTGGCCCGGGTGGGGGACCCCCACGAGCAGTACTTC.